Sequencing of this T cell receptor (beta chain) was carried out in a study of blood T cell repertoires in COVID-19. About the research overall: T cells, B-cell-depleted T cells, or PBMCs provided the cDNA or gDNA that served as material.

The germline gives CDR1 SEHNR, CDR2 FQNEAQ (reference sequence). V was clipped by 7 bases and J by 2 bases, with 14 bases between them. The CDR3 contains 14 residues. In the original processing: Amplification from reference gene primers served as the basis for estimated nucleated cell counts. Clones were read by immunoSEQ multiplex PCR, and TCRdb kept only the in-frame ones, dropping some. For V, J and clone size, that table is used; D and trimming come from the DNA. The repertoire holds 150,000 to 200,000 clones, around 87% seen once, with roughly 2.5% in the top ten. This clonotype was obtained from a man aged 40-49 years with active or convalescent COVID-19. The rearrangement joins TRBV7-9 to TRBJ1-2; D may be TRBD1 (6 bases). The sequencing input was peripheral blood. CDR3 nucleotide sequence: TGTGCCAGCAACAGCGGACAGATCAACTATGGCTACACCTTC. Its protein is CASNSGQINYGYTF.